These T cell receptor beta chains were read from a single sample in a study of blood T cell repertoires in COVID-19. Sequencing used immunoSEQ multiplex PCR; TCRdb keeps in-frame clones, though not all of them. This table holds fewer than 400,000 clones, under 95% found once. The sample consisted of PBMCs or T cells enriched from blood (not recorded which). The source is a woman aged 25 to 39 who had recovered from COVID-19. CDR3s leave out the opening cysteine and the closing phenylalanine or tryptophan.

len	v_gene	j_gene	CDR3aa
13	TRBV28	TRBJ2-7	ASSLDTGGRGEQY
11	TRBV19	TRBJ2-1	ASSGGLYNEQF
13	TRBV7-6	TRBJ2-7	ASSLPLRGSGPPC
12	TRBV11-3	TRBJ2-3	ASSIGLDTDTQY
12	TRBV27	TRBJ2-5	ASSPRTVQETQY
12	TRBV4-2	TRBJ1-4	ASSQGQDNEKLF
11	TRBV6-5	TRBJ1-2	ASSYSRRNGYT
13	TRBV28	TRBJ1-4	ASNRGGPENEKLF
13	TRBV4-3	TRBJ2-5	ASSQGVSEIETQY
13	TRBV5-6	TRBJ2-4	ASSRQALVKNIQY
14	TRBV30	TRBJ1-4	AWSVPGGTTNEKLF
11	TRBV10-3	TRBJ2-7	AISESGAYEQY
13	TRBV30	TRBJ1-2	AWDRRGGVNYGYT
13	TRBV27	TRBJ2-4	ASSSAELAKNIQY
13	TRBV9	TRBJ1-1	ASSLTGTANTEAF
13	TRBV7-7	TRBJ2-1	ASSLSAGPNNEQF
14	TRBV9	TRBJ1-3	ASSVGVVYSGNTIY
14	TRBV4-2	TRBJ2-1	ASSQDRQGVYNEQF
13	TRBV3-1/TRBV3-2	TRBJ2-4	ASSQDRGLLNIQY
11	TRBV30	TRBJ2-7	AWTGITLYEQY
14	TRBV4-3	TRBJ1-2	ASSQDGTGARDGYT
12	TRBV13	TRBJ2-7	ASSAGTSDYEQY
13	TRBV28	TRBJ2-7	ASSLPRPVSYEQY
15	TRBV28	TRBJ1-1	ASRSDRGQVGNTEAF
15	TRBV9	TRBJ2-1	ASSVAALAGRYNEQF